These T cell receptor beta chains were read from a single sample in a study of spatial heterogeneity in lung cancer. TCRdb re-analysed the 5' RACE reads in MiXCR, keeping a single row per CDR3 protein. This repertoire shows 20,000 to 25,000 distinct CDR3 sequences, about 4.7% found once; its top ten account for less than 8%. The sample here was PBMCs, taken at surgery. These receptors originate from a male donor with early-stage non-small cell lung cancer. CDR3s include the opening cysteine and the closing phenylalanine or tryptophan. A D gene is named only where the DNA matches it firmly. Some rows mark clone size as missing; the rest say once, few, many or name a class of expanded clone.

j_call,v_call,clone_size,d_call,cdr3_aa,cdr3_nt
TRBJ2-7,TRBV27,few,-,CASRPRRHTKTYEQYF,TGTGCCAGCAGGCCCAGGCGGCACACAAAAACCTACGAGCAGTACTTC
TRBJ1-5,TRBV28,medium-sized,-,CASSPRHQPQHF,TGTGCCAGCAGTCCAAGGCATCAGCCCCAGCATTTT
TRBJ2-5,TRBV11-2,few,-,CASSSSRTEGTQYF,TGTGCCAGCAGCTCAAGCCGGACAGAAGGAACCCAGTACTTC
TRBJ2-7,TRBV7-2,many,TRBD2,CASSPLFAGVSEQYF,TGTGCCAGCAGCCCACTATTCGCGGGAGTGTCCGAGCAGTACTTC
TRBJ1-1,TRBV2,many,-,CASSERRLNTEAFF,TGTGCCAGCAGTGAAAGACGGCTGAACACTGAAGCTTTCTTT
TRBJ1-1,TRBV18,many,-,CASSPGNRNTEAFF,TGTGCCAGCTCACCGGGGAATCGGAACACTGAAGCTTTCTTT
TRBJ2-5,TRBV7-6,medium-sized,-,CASSRLGEWETQYF,TGTGCCAGCAGTCGCCTTGGGGAATGGGAGACCCAGTACTTC
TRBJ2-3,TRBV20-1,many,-,CSAPFGTYTDTQYF,TGCAGTGCTCCCTTCGGGACATACACAGATACGCAGTATTTT
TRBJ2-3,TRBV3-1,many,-,CASSQEVDSSSTDTQYF,TGTGCCAGCAGCCAAGAGGTTGACTCCTCTAGCACAGATACGCAGTATTTT
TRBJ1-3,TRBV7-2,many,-,CASSGHNTGGNTIYF,TGTGCCAGCAGCGGACACAACACGGGCGGAAACACCATATATTTT
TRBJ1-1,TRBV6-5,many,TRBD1,CASSYRDRVTEAFF,TGTGCCAGCAGCTACCGGGACAGGGTCACTGAAGCTTTCTTT
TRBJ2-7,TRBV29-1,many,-,CSVWDRNYEQYF,TGCAGCGTTTGGGACCGCAACTACGAGCAGTACTTC
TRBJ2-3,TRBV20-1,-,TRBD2,CSANVAGVVSDTQYF,TGCAGTGCTAACGTAGCGGGAGTAGTCTCTGATACGCAGTATTTT
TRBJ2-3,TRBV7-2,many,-,CASRVVGDTQYF,TGTGCCAGCCGGGTTGTAGGAGATACGCAGTATTTT
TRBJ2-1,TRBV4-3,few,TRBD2,CASSQDSGRPPGEQFF,TGCGCCAGCAGCCAAGACAGCGGGAGGCCCCCGGGTGAGCAGTTCTTC
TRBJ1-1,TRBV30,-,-,CAWSVYSRNTEAFF,TGTGCCTGGAGTGTATACAGCAGAAACACTGAAGCTTTCTTT
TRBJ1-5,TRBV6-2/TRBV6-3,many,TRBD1,CASSLRGPPNLAQHF,TGTGCCAGCAGCCTTAGGGGGCCTCCTAATTTAGCCCAGCATTTT
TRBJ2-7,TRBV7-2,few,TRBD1,CASSHTGTGFTYEQYF,TGTGCCAGCAGTCATACCGGGACAGGGTTTACCTACGAGCAGTACTTC
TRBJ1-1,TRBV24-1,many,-,CATSDPGTEAFF,TGTGCCACCAGTGATCCCGGGACAGAAGCTTTCTTT
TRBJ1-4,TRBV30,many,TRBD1,CAWSPPGQPNEKLFF,TGTGCCTGGAGTCCACCGGGACAGCCTAATGAAAAACTGTTTTTT
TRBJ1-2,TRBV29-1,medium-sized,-,CSAARGNYGYTF,TGCAGCGCGGCGAGGGGAAACTATGGCTACACCTTC
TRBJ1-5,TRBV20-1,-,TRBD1,CSASPTGQGNQPQHF,TGCAGTGCTAGCCCCACAGGACAGGGGAATCAGCCCCAGCATTTT
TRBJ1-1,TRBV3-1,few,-,CASSQALTNTEAFF,TGTGCCAGCAGCCAAGCGCTTACGAACACTGAAGCTTTCTTT
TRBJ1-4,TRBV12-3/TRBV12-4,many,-,CASSLGAVLLEKLFF,TGTGCCAGCAGTTTGGGGGCGGTCCTTTTGGAAAAACTGTTTTTT
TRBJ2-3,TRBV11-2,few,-,CASSPRGMAFGSTDTQYF,TGTGCCAGCAGCCCGAGAGGTATGGCATTTGGAAGCACAGATACGCAGTATTTT
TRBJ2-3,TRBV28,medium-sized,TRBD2,CATNSGRAWDTQYF,TGTGCCACCAATAGCGGGAGGGCCTGGGATACGCAGTATTTT
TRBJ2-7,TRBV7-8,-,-,CASFAGGSPYEHYF,-
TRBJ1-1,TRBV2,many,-,CASSLGTSNTEAFF,TGTGCCAGCAGTCTAGGGACCTCGAACACTGAAGCTTTCTTT
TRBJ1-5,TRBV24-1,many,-,CATSALEAGQISNQPQHF,TGTGCCACCAGTGCCCTGGAGGCAGGGCAAATAAGCAATCAGCCCCAGCATTTT
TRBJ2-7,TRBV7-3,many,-,CASSPGGAYEQYF,TGTGCCAGCAGCCCCGGAGGGGCCTACGAGCAGTACTTC
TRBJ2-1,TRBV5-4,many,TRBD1,CASSLGGQVVDEQFF,TGTGCCAGCAGCTTAGGGGGACAGGTCGTCGATGAGCAGTTCTTC
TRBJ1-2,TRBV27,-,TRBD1,CASSLGQGAYGYTF,TGTGCCAGCAGTCTTGGACAGGGGGCTTATGGCTACACCTTC